This TCR beta chain was sequenced in a study of T cells in Graves' hyperthyroidism and ophthalmopathy. Researchers took RNA transcripts and amplified the TCR beta CDR3 regions from them. Initially, a first-round RT-PCR of the TCR CDR3 employed the HTBI primer set. TCRdb fed the multiplex PCR reads into MiXCR, producing one record per CDR3 protein. Of around 600,000 distinct CDR3 sequences in the sample, 45% are singletons; the top ten hold less than 9%. The CDR3 has 13 amino acids. CDR1 and CDR2 (germline): SGHVS, FQNEAQ. A word on this clonotype: Germline is not matched at one junction end, which may reflect a read error.

The sequence was obtained from an adult man with Graves' disease, either hyperthyroidism or ophthalmopathy (not recorded which). The sample taken for sequencing was peripheral blood or thyroid tissue (not recorded which). The rearrangement links TRBV7-8 to TRBJ1-2, with D tentatively TRBD1 (5 bases). In nucleotides, the CDR3 is TGTGCCAGCAGCGCGACCACAGGCTATGGCCACACCTTC. As protein: CASSATTGYGHTF.